Each of the 8 T cell receptor beta chains below was sequenced from the same sample in a study of blood T cells in healthy people across ages. A J-beta primer mix and a sample-barcoded 5' primer were used in a second PCR of about 7 to 12 cycles. TCRdb used MiXCR to reprocess the 5' RACE reads, holding one entry per CDR3 protein. The sample holds about 620,000 distinct CDR3 sequences, 40% to 65% seen once. Sample: blood. Receptors originate from an elderly woman in good health.

To note about this clonotype: A much more abundant neighbour one base away suggests this may be a read error. V and J are TRBV29-1 and TRBJ2-5; TRBD2 might be the D (5 bases). Germline V gene sequence: CDR1 SQVTM, CDR2 ANQGSEA. V lost 4 bases and J 11 bases, leaving 17 bases between the germline ends. The CDR3 runs to 12 residues. The CDR3 bases are TGCAGCGTTGTAAATGAGGGAAATGAGCAGTACTTC. Its translation is CSVVNEGNEQYF.

Points on this clonotype: Possible read error: a much larger clone is one base away. This rearrangement joins TRBV7-2 to TRBJ1-2; a weak D match, TRBD1 (5 bases). Germline CDR1 is SGHTA and CDR2 is FQGNSA. This CDR3 region has 13 residues. Trimming stripped 5 bases from V and 7 bases from J, with 14 bases between. The chain's CDR3 is CASSPCRDAGYTF. The CDR3 region has the DNA TGTGCCAGCAGCCCCTGCAGGGACGCTGGCTACACCTTC.

Regarding this clonotype: A read error may be the cause here, since a much bigger clone is one base away. This rearrangement joins TRBV27 to TRBJ1-5; 10 nucleotides line up with TRBD1. Germline V gene data show CDR1 as MNHEY and CDR2 as SMNVEV (reference sequence). The J segment lost 2 bases and the V segment lost 6 bases, leaving 4 bases of the junction unmatched. The CDR3 covers 15 residues. The DNA of the CDR3 is TGTGCCAGCAGGTCCGGGACAGGGGGCAATCAGCCCCAGCATTTT. Encoded protein: CASRSGTGGNQPQHF.

The chain couples TRBV5-1 to TRBJ2-7; D ambiguous. V dropped 3 bases and J dropped 0 bases, with 13 bases sitting between them. Germline V gives CDR1 SGHRS, CDR2 YFSETQ. The CDR3 contains 15 residues. CDR3 sequence: CASSSSVGISYEQYF. DNA for the CDR3: TGCGCCAGCAGCTCGTCTGTAGGAATCTCCTACGAGCAGTACTTC.

This chain joins TRBV30 and TRBJ2-3, with D tentatively TRBD2 (6 bases). This CDR3 is built from 15 residues. V shed 0 bases and J shed 1 base, with 11 bases lying between them. Germline lookup yields CDR1 GTSNPN and CDR2 SVGIG (reference sequence). CDR3 nucleotides: TGTGCCTGGAGTGTGGGCGGGGTCGGCACAGATACGCAGTATTTT. Residues: CAWSVGGVGTDTQYF.

Turning to this clonotype: A read error is possible here, since a much larger clone lies one base away. This CDR3 is CASTAGNEQYF. In DNA form, the CDR3 reads TGCGCCAGCACTGCAGGGAATGAGCAGTACTTC. The chain couples TRBV4-1 to TRBJ2-5; D is possibly TRBD1 (5 bases). The CDR3 is made up of 11 amino acids. Germline CDR1 and CDR2: MGHRA and YSYEKL. Trimming left V 7 bases short and J 11 bases short, with 14 bases between.

Of note for this clonotype: A read error is possible here, since a much larger clone lies one base away. The V call is TRBV27, the J call TRBJ2-5; D unclear. This CDR3 region has 15 residues. Germline loops: CDR1 MNHEY, CDR2 SMNVEV (reference sequence). V shed 3 bases and J shed 4 bases, with 15 bases lying between them. The DNA of the CDR3 is TGTGCCAGCAGTTTGCTAATCGGGTGGGGAGAGACCCAGTACTTC. It codes for CASSLLIGWGETQYF.

This clonotype has a handful of counts. This rearrangement joins TRBV24-1 to TRBJ2-3; 7 bases match TRBD2. The V segment lost 5 bases and the J segment 3 bases; nucleotides outside the gene matches: 7. CDR3 length: 15 amino acids. Germline values: CDR1 KGHDR, CDR2 SFDVKD. The chain's CDR3 is CATSASGERTDTQYF. The CDR3 DNA reads TGTGCCACCAGTGCCAGCGGGGAACGAACAGATACGCAGTATTTT.